The 15 T cell receptor beta chains reported below all come from one sample, sequenced in a study of a mutant IDH1 vaccine in newly diagnosed glioma. Regarding time point: week 5, during vaccination. One vaccine dose held 300 ug of mutant IDH1 20-mer peptide and came with topical imiquimod. These receptors have no known antigen. Method: immunoSEQ multiplex PCR; TCRdb's copy keeps in-frame clones and lacks some. The profile shows around 49,000 clones, around 80% of them singletons. The sample here was PBMCs, taken from a glioma patient whose treatment included an IDH1 peptide vaccine. These receptors came from a man aged 50-59 years with glioma.

This clone qualifies as medium-sized (0.01 to 0.1%). V usage is TRBV18 and J usage is TRBJ2-3; D is perhaps TRBD2 (6 bases). V dropped 5 bases and J dropped 3 bases, with 9 bases sitting between them. This CDR3 has 13 amino acids. Per the germline V gene, CDR1 is KGHSH and CDR2 is LQKENI. In DNA, the CDR3 is TGTGCCAGCTCATCGGCGGGGACAGATACGCAGTATTTT. Residues: CASSSAGTDTQYF.

This chain links TRBV5-1 with TRBJ1-2, with 7 bases that match TRBD1. The V gene end was trimmed by 5 bases and the J gene end by 4 bases; junction bases not matched to a gene: 2. The CDR3 contains 12 residues. Germline V gene sequence: CDR1 SGHRS, CDR2 YFSETQ. The DNA of the CDR3 is TGCGCCAGCAGGGGGACAGCCTATGGCTACACCTTC. Its protein is CASRGTAYGYTF.

The chain employs TRBV27 and TRBJ2-3; D is tentatively TRBD1 or TRBD2 (5 bases each). V dropped 5 bases and J dropped 6 bases, with 12 bases sitting between them. From germline, CDR1 is MNHEY and CDR2 SMNVEV (reference sequence). There are 13 residues in the CDR3. CDR3 DNA: TGTGCCAGCAGTCCGGGGACCCCCGATACGCAGTATTTT. Translating it yields CASSPGTPDTQYF.

The chain couples TRBV6-4 to TRBJ1-2, with 7 positions matching TRBD1. V was pared by 3 bases and J by 7 bases, with 8 bases of the junction left unmatched. The germline CDR1 and CDR2 sequences are MRHNA and SNTAGT. The CDR3 has 14 amino acids. CDR3 region: CASSEGEGARGYTF. The DNA of the CDR3 is TGTGCCAGCAGTGAGGGCGAGGGGGCTCGTGGCTACACCTTC.

This chain joins TRBV7-9 and TRBJ2-5, with a weak D call TRBD1 (6 bases). Germline V CDR1 and CDR2: SEHNR, FQNEAQ (reference sequence). There are 15 residues in the CDR3. V lost 2 bases to trimming and J lost 2 bases, with 12 bases between them. CDR3 in DNA: TGTGCCAGCAGCTTATGGACAGTGACTCAAGAGACCCAGTACTTC. Translating it yields CASSLWTVTQETQYF.

V gene TRBV7-2 combines with J gene TRBJ1-1; D possibly corresponds to TRBD1 (5 bases). In germline, CDR1 is SGHTA, CDR2 FQGNSA. Trimming took 2 bases from V and 1 from J, leaving 17 bases between them. This CDR3 has 17 residues. The CDR3 DNA follows: TGTGCCAGCAGCTTATGGGCAGGGCCATTGGAGAACACTGAAGCTTTCTTT. This codes for CASSLWAGPLENTEAFF.

The genes are TRBV20-1 and TRBJ2-3, with D unclear. The V and J ends lost 2 bases and 4 bases respectively, with 4 bases between them. Germline V CDR1 and CDR2: DFQATT, SNEGSKA (reference sequence). CDR3 length equals 11 residues. The CDR3 is CSARYPDTQYF. The DNA of the CDR3 is TGCAGTGCTAGATACCCAGATACGCAGTATTTT.

The chain joins TRBV6-5 to TRBJ2-7; 7 positions match TRBD1. The V gene's germline CDR1 is MNHEY and CDR2 SVGAGI. J was trimmed by 3 bases and V by 0 bases; bases with no gene match: 8. This CDR3 is built from 16 residues. CDR3 protein: CASSYSSTGPFYEQYF. The CDR3 bases are TGTGCCAGCAGTTACTCCTCGACAGGGCCCTTCTACGAGCAGTACTTC.

This sequence joins TRBV19 and TRBJ2-3, with 7 positions matching TRBD1. This CDR3 contains 15 residues. J was trimmed by 5 bases and V by 1 base; bases with no gene match: 6. Germline CDR1 LNHDA, CDR2 SQIVND (reference sequence). The CDR3 bases are TGTGCCAGTAGTATAGTTGGCCAGGGGGAAGATACGCAGTATTTT. Its translation is CASSIVGQGEDTQYF.

This clone was picked up one time. This chain connects TRBV9 to TRBJ2-3; 8 bases agree with TRBD1. This CDR3 region has 14 residues. Germline lookup yields CDR1 SGDLS and CDR2 YYNGEE. V lost 3 bases to trimming and J lost 5 bases; unmatched junction nucleotides: 5. DNA for the CDR3: TGTGCCAGCAGCGGGACAGGGCATGGAGATACGCAGTATTTT. The encoded protein is CASSGTGHGDTQYF.

The V gene is TRBV5-1, the J gene TRBJ2-3; D remains unclear. In germline, CDR1 is SGHRS, CDR2 YFSETQ. The germline V and J ends were trimmed by 0 bases and 0 bases, with 11 bases remaining between them. The CDR3 totals 16 residues. CDR3: CASSLGGSYSTDTQYF. For the CDR3, the DNA is TGCGCCAGCAGCTTGGGGGGAAGCTATAGCACAGATACGCAGTATTTT. The full variable domain, in which reference TRBV5-1 and TRBJ2-3 provide the parts outside the CDR3, is KAGVTQTPRYLIKTRGQQVTLSCSPISGHRSVSWYQQTPGQGLQFLFEYFSETQRNKGNFPGRFSGRQFSNSRSEMNVSTLELGDSALYLCASSLGGSYSTDTQYFGPGTRLTVL.

This clone has a single count. The J gene is TRBJ1-3, the V gene TRBV9, with D tentatively TRBD1 (6 bases). The CDR3 sequence is 16 residues long. Germline loops: CDR1 SGDLS, CDR2 YYNGEE. With 0 bases removed from V and 2 bases from J, the gap between germline ends came to 12 bases. CDR3 sequence: CASSVGQGLTGNTIYF. The CDR3 DNA reads as TGTGCCAGCAGCGTAGGGCAGGGGTTAACTGGAAACACCATATATTTT.

The chain carries TRBV19 and TRBJ2-7, with 7 nucleotides matching TRBD2. Germline lookup yields CDR1 LNHDA and CDR2 SQIVND (reference sequence). This CDR3 contains 14 residues. The trim removed 3 bases at V and 3 bases at J, leaving 5 bases unmatched. As DNA, the CDR3 is TGTGCCAGTAGTATTGGGGGAGGGAGCTACGAGCAGTACTTC. This translates into CASSIGGGSYEQYF.

The V and J genes are TRBV2 and TRBJ2-6; D remains unclear. The germline V and J ends were trimmed by 2 bases and 2 bases, with 7 bases remaining between them. The germline CDR1 and CDR2 sequences are SNHLY and FYNNEI. The length of the CDR3 is 15 residues. The CDR3 DNA reads as TGTGCCAGCAGTGAAATGGCCGCTGGGGCCAACGTCCTGACTTTC. It encodes CASSEMAAGANVLTF.

V and J are TRBV5-1 and TRBJ2-7; tentatively, D is TRBD1 (6 bases). This CDR3 comprises 12 residues. V lost 4 bases and J 5 bases, leaving 10 bases between the germline ends. Germline V gene sequence: CDR1 SGHRS, CDR2 YFSETQ. This chain's CDR3 is CASSGTGNEQYF. The CDR3, as DNA: TGCGCCAGCAGCGGAACAGGGAACGAGCAGTACTTC. Filled out from reference TRBV5-1 and TRBJ2-7, the complete variable domain reads KAGVTQTPRYLIKTRGQQVTLSCSPISGHRSVSWYQQTPGQGLQFLFEYFSETQRNKGNFPGRFSGRQFSNSRSEMNVSTLELGDSALYLCASSGTGNEQYFGPGTRLTVT.